The 5 T cell receptor beta chains below all came from one sample that was sequenced in a study of CD8 T cells in Susac syndrome. After extraction with the RNeasy kit, about 0.5 to 1 ug of the RNA was reverse transcribed using random hexamers. TCRdb reprocessed the immunoSEQ multiplex PCR reads via MiXCR and lists one record per CDR3 protein. This sample has about 71,000 distinct CDR3 sequences, with around 93% found just once. Material for sequencing was CD4+ T cells from PBMCs. Receptor source: a human donor with Susac syndrome.

This chain connects TRBV19 to TRBJ2-6; no reliable D call. CDR3 length: 16 residues. Germline lookup yields CDR1 LNHDA and CDR2 SQIVND (reference sequence). V lost 6 bases to trimming and J lost 0 bases, with 12 bases between them. In DNA, the CDR3 is TGTGCCAGTAGGACGGTTCTTAACTCTGGGGCCAACGTCCTGACTTTC. It codes for CASRTVLNSGANVLTF. The entire variable domain, with the rest obtained from reference TRBV19 and TRBJ2-6, is as follows: DGGITQSPKYLFRKEGQNVTLSCEQNLNHDAMYWYRQDPGQGLRLIYYSQIVNDFQKGDIAEGYSVSREKKESFPLTVTSAQKNPTAFYLCASRTVLNSGANVLTFGAGSRLTVL.

The V gene is TRBV28, the J gene TRBJ2-7; TRBD1 agrees at 8 bases. Germline values: CDR1 MDHEN, CDR2 SYDVKM. Trimming at V came to 6 bases and at J to 5 bases, leaving 9 bases not matched to a gene. The CDR3 is 14 amino acids. Here the CDR3 DNA reads TGTGCCAGCAGCTGGACAGGGAGCCCCCACGAGCAGTACTTC. The encoded protein is CASSWTGSPHEQYF.

The V call is TRBV9, the J call TRBJ2-1, with 10 bases fitting TRBD2. The CDR3 has 16 residues. Germline V gene sequence: CDR1 SGDLS, CDR2 YYNGEE. Trimming took 0 bases from V and 8 from J; bases not matched to a gene: 8. In DNA, the CDR3 is TGTGCCAGCAGCGTAGAGAGAGAGCTAGCGGGGGATGAGCAGTTCTTC. Protein sequence: CASSVERELAGDEQFF.

V and J are TRBV28 and TRBJ2-7, with D perhaps TRBD1 or TRBD2 (5 bases each). The germline CDR1 and CDR2 sequences are MDHEN and SYDVKM. CDR3 length equals 19 residues. V lost 3 bases, J lost 3 bases, and 27 bases lay in between. CDR3 DNA sequence: TGTGCCAGCAGTTTTTACAGACGGCAGAGGGGTGACAGAATCTACGAGCAGTACTTC. Translated, it gives CASSFYRRQRGDRIYEQYF.

This clonotype showed up just once. The chain uses TRBV7-9 and TRBJ1-2, with 8 bases matching TRBD1. The germline V gene encodes CDR1 SEHNR and CDR2 FQNEAQ (reference sequence). CDR3 length: 14 residues. J gave up 3 bases and V 4 bases, and 4 bases lay outside the gene matches. DNA of the CDR3: TGTGCCAGCAGCTCGGGACAGGCCGACTATGGCTACACCTTC. Protein sequence: CASSSGQADYGYTF.